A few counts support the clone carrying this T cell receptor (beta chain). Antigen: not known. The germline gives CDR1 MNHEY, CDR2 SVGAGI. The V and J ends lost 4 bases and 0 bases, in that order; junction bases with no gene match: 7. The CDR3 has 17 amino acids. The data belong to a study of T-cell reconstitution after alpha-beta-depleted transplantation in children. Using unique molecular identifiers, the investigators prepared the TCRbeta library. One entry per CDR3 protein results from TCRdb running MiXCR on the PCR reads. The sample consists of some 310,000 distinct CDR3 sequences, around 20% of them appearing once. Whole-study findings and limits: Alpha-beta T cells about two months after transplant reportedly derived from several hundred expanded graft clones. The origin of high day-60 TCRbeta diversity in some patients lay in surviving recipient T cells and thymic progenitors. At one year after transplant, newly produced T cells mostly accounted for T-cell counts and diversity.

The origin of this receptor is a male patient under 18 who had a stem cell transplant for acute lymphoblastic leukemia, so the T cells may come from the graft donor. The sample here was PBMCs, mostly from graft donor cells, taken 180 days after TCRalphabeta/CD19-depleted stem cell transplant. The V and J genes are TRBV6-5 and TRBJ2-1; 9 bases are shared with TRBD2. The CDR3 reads CASSSMLAGSSYNEQFF. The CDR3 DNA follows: TGTGCCAGCAGTTCTATGCTAGCGGGAAGCTCCTACAATGAGCAGTTCTTC.